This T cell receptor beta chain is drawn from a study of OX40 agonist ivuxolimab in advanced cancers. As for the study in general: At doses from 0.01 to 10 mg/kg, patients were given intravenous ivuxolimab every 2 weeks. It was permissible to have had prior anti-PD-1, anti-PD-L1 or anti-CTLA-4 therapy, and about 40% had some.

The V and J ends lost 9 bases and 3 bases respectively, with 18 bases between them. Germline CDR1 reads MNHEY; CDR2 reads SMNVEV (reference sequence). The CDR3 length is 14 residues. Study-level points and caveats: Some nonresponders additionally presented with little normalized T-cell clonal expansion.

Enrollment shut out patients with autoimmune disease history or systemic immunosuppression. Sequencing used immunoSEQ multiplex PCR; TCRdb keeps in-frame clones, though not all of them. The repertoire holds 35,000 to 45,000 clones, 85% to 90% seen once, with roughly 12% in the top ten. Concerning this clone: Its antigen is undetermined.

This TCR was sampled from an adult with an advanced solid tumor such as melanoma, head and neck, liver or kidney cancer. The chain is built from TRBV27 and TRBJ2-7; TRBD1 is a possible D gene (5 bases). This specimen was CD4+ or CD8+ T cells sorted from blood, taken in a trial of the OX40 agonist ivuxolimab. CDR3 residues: CASSWVTGHYEQYF. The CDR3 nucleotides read TGTGCCAGTTCCTGGGTTACAGGACACTACGAGCAGTACTTC.